Listed below are T cell receptor beta chains from one sample, sequenced in a study of CD8 T cells in Susac syndrome. TCRdb re-called the immunoSEQ multiplex PCR reads with MiXCR, one entry per CDR3 protein. This sample yields around 230,000 distinct CDR3 sequences, of which almost 97% are seen a single time; 0.1% belongs to the top ten. The source material was CD4+ T cells from PBMCs. The receptors shown here come from a human donor with Susac syndrome. Each CDR3 is given with its conserved first and last residue. The order of the fields is V gene, D gene, clone size, J gene, CDR3 DNA, CDR3 protein. D genes are given only for firm matches. Some rows have no size entry. The others give once, few or many, or a class for an expanded clone.

TRBV7-9	.	.	TRBJ2-7	TGTGCCAGCAGCCGTTTTGCTGGGTCCTACGAGCAGTACTTC	CASSRFAGSYEQYF
TRBV20-1	TRBD1	.	TRBJ2-7	TGCAGTGCTAGAGATATAATCGGCAGGGGGTTCGAGCAGTACTTC	CSARDIIGRGFEQYF
TRBV15	TRBD2	.	TRBJ2-3	TGTGCCACCAGCAGTCCCGGACTAGCGGGAGCGGACACAGATACGCAGTATTTT	CATSSPGLAGADTDTQYF
TRBV24-1	.	.	TRBJ2-1	TGTGCCACCAGTGACACAACAGGGTTTTTCAATGAGCAGTTCTTC	CATSDTTGFFNEQFF
TRBV12-3/TRBV12-4	.	.	TRBJ2-1	TGTGCCAGCAGGACGAACTTCAATGAGCAGTTCTTC	CASRTNFNEQFF
TRBV20-1	.	.	TRBJ2-7	TGCAGTGGGAGACAGGCCGTATCCTACGAGCAGTACTTC	CSGRQAVSYEQYF
TRBV5-1	.	.	TRBJ1-2	TGCGCCAGCAGCGACATGATCTATGGCTACACCTTC	CASSDMIYGYTF
TRBV10-3	TRBD1	.	TRBJ1-5	TGTGCCGCACGGACAGGGTATGATCAGCCCCAGCATTTT	CAARTGYDQPQHF
TRBV30	.	.	TRBJ2-7	TGTGCCTTTGGGAGCTCCTACGAGCAGTACTTC	CAFGSSYEQYF
TRBV7-2	.	.	TRBJ2-1	TGTGCCAGCAGCAACACGGCAGCAGGCAATGAGCAGTTCTTC	CASSNTAAGNEQFF
TRBV13	TRBD1	.	TRBJ1-3	TGTGCCAGCAGCCCCGACAGGGATCCTGGAAACACCATATATTTT	CASSPDRDPGNTIYF
TRBV12-3/TRBV12-4	.	.	TRBJ2-1	TGTGCCAGCACCCGTTCTGACCCCTCCTACAATGAGCAGTTCTTC	CASTRSDPSYNEQFF
TRBV7-8	TRBD2	.	TRBJ2-5	TGTGCCAGCAGCTTAGCCTTCTCAGCGGGAGAAGAGACCCAGTACTTC	CASSLAFSAGEETQYF
TRBV12-1	.	.	TRBJ2-1	TGTGCCAGCAGCTGTCGCCGTTGGAGGGGTGAGCAGTTCTTC	CASSCRRWRGEQFF
TRBV30	TRBD1	.	TRBJ1-4	TGTGCCTGGACCCCTTTGAGGACAGGGTTAGAAAAACTGTTTTTT	CAWTPLRTGLEKLFF
TRBV29-1	.	.	TRBJ1-1	TGCAGCGTTGGGCTTGGGGGGGACACTGAAGCTTTCTTT	CSVGLGGDTEAFF
TRBV4-1	TRBD2	few	TRBJ2-1	TGCGCCAGCAGCCAAGCGGGGGGCTCCTACAATGAGCAGTTCTTC	CASSQAGGSYNEQFF
TRBV29-1	TRBD2	.	TRBJ2-1	TGCAGCGTTGTCGGAATTAGCGGGAGGAATGAGCAGTTCTTC	CSVVGISGRNEQFF
TRBV29-1	.	.	TRBJ2-3	TGCAGCGTTGATCGAATGGCGGATACGCAGTATTTT	CSVDRMADTQYF
TRBV28	TRBD1	.	TRBJ1-2	TGTGCCAGCAGTTCCACAGGGGCGCACCGTAACTATGGCTACACCTTC	CASSSTGAHRNYGYTF
TRBV29-1	.	.	TRBJ2-1	TGCAGCGTTGTTGCCTACAATGAGCAGTTCTTC	CSVVAYNEQFF
TRBV29-1	TRBD1	.	TRBJ1-2	TGCAGCGTCCGCGGGACAGGGCTGGGCTATGGCTACACCTTC	CSVRGTGLGYGYTF
TRBV11-2	TRBD2	.	TRBJ2-7	TGTGCCAGCAGCTCAATGAAAGGGGCTAGCGGCTACGAGCAGTACTTC	CASSSMKGASGYEQYF
TRBV29-1	TRBD1	.	TRBJ1-2	TGCAGCGTTGACTTGGAGGGGGCCGGGGATGGCTACACCTTC	CSVDLEGAGDGYTF
TRBV7-9	TRBD1	.	TRBJ2-1	TGTGCCAGCAGCCCCCAGGGGACAGGGGGCAATGAGCAGTTCTTC	CASSPQGTGGNEQFF
TRBV25-1	TRBD2	.	TRBJ2-1	TGTGCCAGCGCCCGCCCGGGACTAGCGGGAGAGGAGCAGTTCTTC	CASARPGLAGEEQFF
TRBV11-2	.	few	TRBJ1-1	TGTGCCAGCAGCTTAGCCAACACTGAAGCTTTCTTT	CASSLANTEAFF
TRBV20-1	.	.	TRBJ2-3	TGCAGTGCTAGTAGGGCTAGCGGCACAGATACGCAGTATTTT	CSASRASGTDTQYF
TRBV11-3	.	.	TRBJ1-2	TGTGCCAGCAGCTTAGGTGGACAAGATGGCTACACCTTC	CASSLGGQDGYTF
TRBV3-1	TRBD2	.	TRBJ2-1	TGTGCCAGCAGCCCCGTGAGGGCTAGCGGGAGTAGGTACAATGAGCAGTTCTTC	CASSPVRASGSRYNEQFF
TRBV6-2/TRBV6-3	TRBD2	.	TRBJ2-7	TGTGCCAGCAGTCCCATAGCGGGAGCGAGGAACGAGCAGTACTTC	CASSPIAGARNEQYF
TRBV30	TRBD2	.	TRBJ2-7	TGTGCCTGGTCCGTTCGTCTAGCGGGAGGATCGACCTACGAGCAGTACTTC	CAWSVRLAGGSTYEQYF
TRBV27	TRBD2	.	TRBJ2-3	TGTGCCAGCAGGCGGGAGATCCAAGATACGCAGTATTTT	CASRREIQDTQYF
TRBV20-1	.	.	TRBJ2-1	TGCAGTGCTTCCCGTGTCGGGGGAAAGGCGGACAATGAGCAGTTCTTC	CSASRVGGKADNEQFF